This T cell receptor (beta chain) was sequenced for a study of cytomegalovirus exposure and HLA in healthy donors. About the research overall: Later, an analysis reported that the roughly 120 validation repertoires had used the same platform as the approximately 690 first-cohort repertoires.

Broader study findings: The study flagged 150 to 200 TCR beta chains as cytomegalovirus-associated.

Germline V gene lookup returns CDR1 SGHTA and CDR2 FQGTGA. CDR3 length equals 17 residues. V was clipped by 5 bases and J by 0 bases, with 18 bases between them. The data were produced by immunoSEQ multiplex PCR, yet TCRdb's version contains in-frame clones alone and is incomplete. The table has 100,000 to 150,000 clones, 89% seen once. For this clone: Its antigen is as yet unknown.

This clonotype originated in a woman aged 18-29 years in good health and CMV-seronegative. Sequencing input: PBMCs. V usage is TRBV7-3 and J usage is TRBJ2-3; TRBD2 might be the D (5 bases). The CDR3 DNA sequence: TGTGCCAGCAGCCCCACGAGGGCTACCTCTAGCACAGATACGCAGTATTTT. Protein sequence: CASSPTRATSSTDTQYF.